This entry lists 6 T cell receptor beta chains sequenced from one sample in a study of cytomegalovirus exposure and HLA in healthy donors. Amplification used 60 Vbeta primers and 13 Jbeta primers. Profiling relied on immunoSEQ multiplex PCR, and the TCRdb table lists in-frame clones only, not all of them. Among roughly 150,000 clones, over 60% were seen once, and the ten largest hold about 3%. Sequencing input: PBMCs. The receptor source for this set is a male donor in good health and CMV-seronegative.

The CDR3 loop is CASSPDRGGETQYF. The CDR3 DNA is TGTGCCAGTAGTCCCGACAGGGGCGGAGAGACCCAGTACTTC. The J gene is TRBJ2-5, the V gene TRBV19; 8 bases agree with TRBD1. Unmatched junction bases numbered 6, after V lost 5 bases and J lost 4 bases. The CDR3 contains 14 residues. The V gene's germline CDR1 is LNHDA and CDR2 SQIVND (reference sequence).

The gene calls are TRBV21-1 and TRBJ1-4; the D segment call TRBD1 is taken from the table without a DNA check. TRBV21-1 counts as a pseudogene. This CDR3 region has 17 residues. The CDR3 loop reads CASSKERQGAANEKLFF. CDR3 in DNA: TGTGCCAGCAGCAAAGAAAGGCAGGGGGCTGCTAATGAAAAACTGTTTTTT.

In the case of this clone: At one boundary the junction diverges from the germline segment, which might be a read error. The chain is built from TRBV6-5 and TRBJ1-5; D uncertain. This CDR3 is 13 amino acids long. Germline values: CDR1 MNHEY, CDR2 SVGAGI. CDR3 amino acids: CASSVGGNRPQHF. In nucleotides, the CDR3 is TGTGCCAGCAGTGTAGGAGGCAATCGGCCCCAGCATTTT.

The chain joins TRBV27 to TRBJ1-6; 8 bases match TRBD1. The CDR3 has 16 amino acids. After removal of 6 bases from V and 6 bases from J, the junction contained 10 bases not matched to a gene. Looked up from germline, CDR1 is MNHEY and CDR2 is SMNVEV (reference sequence). CDR3 in DNA: TGTGCCAGCAGCCCTTTTCCGGGACAGGTTAATTCACCCCTCCACTTT. Translating it yields CASSPFPGQVNSPLHF.

V and J are TRBV15 and TRBJ1-4; weak D call: TRBD1 (5 bases). The CDR3 has 15 amino acids. V lost 5 bases and J lost 0, with 10 bases in between. Germline V CDR1 and CDR2: LNHNV, YYDKDF (reference sequence). The CDR3 DNA follows: TGTGCCACCAGCGCAGGGACTGCAACTAATGAAAAACTGTTTTTT. Translated: CATSAGTATNEKLFF.

This clone was seen only a few times. The CDR3 protein is CASTKGTQLTGELFF. The CDR3 DNA sequence: TGTGCCAGCACGAAGGGGACTCAACTCACCGGGGAGCTGTTTTTT. This chain links TRBV2 with TRBJ2-2; TRBD2 is a possible D gene (6 bases). V gave up 7 bases and J gave up 4 bases, with 16 bases separating them. The CDR3 totals 15 residues. The germline CDR1 and CDR2 sequences are SNHLY and FYNNEI.